The 28 T cell receptor beta chains listed next were all sequenced from one sample in a study of Ad26.COV2.S vaccination and SARS-CoV-2 variants. The table came from immunoSEQ multiplex PCR; TCRdb's copy has only in-frame clones and leaves some out. The data contain about 250,000 clones, about 87% of them singletons. Treatment defined: over 15 received Ad26.COV2.S at low or high dose, single or two shots; 5 received placebo; per-sample allocation not given. Following the first vaccine or placebo injection, samples were taken on day 63. Sequenced here: peripheral blood, sampled in a trial of Ad26.COV2.S vaccine versus placebo. These receptors were collected from a person between 18 and 65 years old who received the Ad26.COV2.S COVID-19 vaccine or a placebo.

The chain has TRBV9 and TRBJ2-1; 7 bases fit TRBD1. The germline CDR1 and CDR2 sequences are SGDLS and YYNGEE. The CDR3 is made up of 15 amino acids. The J segment lost 5 bases and the V segment lost 2 bases, leaving 7 bases of the junction unmatched. The CDR3, as DNA: TGTGCCAGCAGCGTTACAGGGGCCCCTGACAATGAGCAGTTCTTC. Protein sequence: CASSVTGAPDNEQFF.

The V and J genes are TRBV13 and TRBJ2-1; TRBD1 or TRBD2 may be the D gene (5 bases each). Looked up from germline, CDR1 is PRHDT and CDR2 is FYEKMQ (reference sequence). V was trimmed by 5 bases and J by 0 bases, leaving 14 bases between them. CDR3 length: 16 amino acids. The CDR3 reads CASSPEGESSYNEQFF. The CDR3 region has the DNA TGTGCCAGCAGCCCGGAAGGGGAGAGCTCCTACAATGAGCAGTTCTTC.

CDR3 bases: TGTGCCAGCAGCTCGAAACTAGCGGGAGGGCCCGACAATGAGCAGTTCTTC. Amino acid sequence: CASSSKLAGGPDNEQFF. The rearrangement links TRBV11-3 to TRBJ2-1, with 13 bases matching TRBD2. Per the germline V gene, CDR1 is SGHNT and CDR2 is YENEEA. V lost 4 bases to trimming and J lost 5 bases; unmatched junction nucleotides: 8. The CDR3 is made up of 17 amino acids.

This clone occurred once. This rearrangement joins TRBV13 to TRBJ2-2; 14 bases match TRBD2. Germline assignment: CDR1 PRHDT and CDR2 FYEKMQ (reference sequence). The length of the CDR3 is 19 residues. Trimming at V came to 5 bases and at J to 4 bases, leaving 12 bases not matched to a gene. The chain's CDR3 is CASSLTLTSGRVGTGELFF. The CDR3 DNA reads as TGTGCCAGCAGCCTTACTCTGACTAGCGGGAGGGTTGGCACCGGGGAGCTGTTTTTT.

The chain links TRBV27 to TRBJ2-7; D might be TRBD1 or TRBD2, each matching 5 bases. Trimming removed 5 bases at V and 9 bases at J, with 14 bases between. The CDR3 is 12 amino acids. Germline-derived CDR1 and CDR2 are MNHEY and SMNVEV (reference sequence). For the CDR3, the DNA is TGTGCCAGCAGTGGGGCGGGCCTTGGGCAGTACTTC. This sequence encodes CASSGAGLGQYF.

The chain joins TRBV3-1 (or the pseudogene TRBV3-2) to TRBJ2-1, with a tentative D call TRBD2 (7 bases). Germline assignment: CDR1 LGHDT and CDR2 YNNKEL (reference sequence). This CDR3 has 14 residues. Trimming cost V 2 bases and J 8 bases, with 13 bases left between them. The CDR3 nucleotides read TGTGCCAGCAGCCAAAGAGGAGGGGGGGATGAGCAGTTCTTC. It codes for CASSQRGGGDEQFF.

The J gene is TRBJ2-3, the V gene TRBV4-1; 9 nucleotides match TRBD2. From germline, CDR1 is MGHRA and CDR2 YSYEKL. The CDR3 runs to 17 residues. V was clipped by 4 bases and J by 1 base; unmatched bases: 9. This CDR3 reads CASSLTILAGGTDTQYF. DNA for the CDR3: TGCGCCAGCAGCCTAACTATCTTAGCGGGGGGCACAGATACGCAGTATTTT.

This clone was detected a few times. The rearrangement links TRBV5-1 to TRBJ1-2; D may be TRBD1 (5 bases). The CDR3 extends over 14 amino acids. Per germline, CDR1 SGHRS and CDR2 YFSETQ. Trimming removed 1 base at V and 5 bases at J, with 12 bases between. The CDR3: CASSLLGVGYGYTF. The DNA for the CDR3 is TGCGCCAGCAGCTTGTTAGGGGTTGGGTATGGCTACACCTTC.

The V call is TRBV7-6, the J call TRBJ2-4, with 10 bases fitting TRBD2. The V segment lost 5 bases and the J segment 8 bases; nucleotides outside the gene matches: 15. The germline V gene encodes CDR1 SGHVS and CDR2 FNYEAQ. The CDR3 extends over 17 amino acids. This CDR3 is CASSRRPPSSGGDIQYF. CDR3 coding DNA: TGTGCCAGCAGCCGCCGTCCTCCTTCTAGCGGGGGAGACATTCAGTACTTC.

V is TRBV7-6 and J is TRBJ1-1, with D unresolved. Trimming removed 3 bases from V and 6 bases from J, with 17 bases in between. CDR1 and CDR2 from the germline V gene are SGHVS and FNYEAQ. The CDR3 contains 15 residues. This CDR3 reads CASSFTPGKIAEAFF. The CDR3 region has the DNA TGTGCCAGCAGCTTTACGCCGGGGAAAATCGCTGAAGCTTTCTTT. Based on the CDR3 plus reference TRBV7-6 and TRBJ1-1, the full variable domain is GAGVSQSPRYKVTKRGQDVALRCDPISGHVSLYWYRQALGQGPEFLTYFNYEAQQDKSGLPNDRFSAERPEGSISTLTIQRTEQRDSAMYRCASSFTPGKIAEAFFGQGTRLTVV.

This chain links TRBV6-5 with TRBJ2-7; 8 bases fit TRBD1. CDR1 and CDR2 from the germline V gene are MNHEY and SVGAGI. V dropped 6 bases and J dropped 7; count of bases not matched to a gene: 8. This CDR3 comprises 13 residues. CDR3 coding DNA: TGTGCCAGCAGACCTGGACAGGGCGAAGAGCAGTACTTC. Translated, it gives CASRPGQGEEQYF.

The chain uses TRBV5-1 and TRBJ2-7; 7 nucleotides align to TRBD2. J lost 4 bases, V lost 7 bases, and 2 bases had no gene match. The CDR3 loop spans 11 amino acids. In germline, CDR1 is SGHRS, CDR2 YFSETQ. The CDR3 here is CASRAGYEQYF. As DNA, the CDR3 is TGCGCCAGCCGAGCGGGGTACGAGCAGTACTTC.

The chain combines TRBV7-6 with TRBJ2-1; D is uncertain. CDR3 size: 12 residues. V gave up 4 bases and J gave up 9 bases, with 10 bases separating them. Looked up from germline, CDR1 is SGHVS and CDR2 is FNYEAQ. CDR3 nucleotide sequence: TGTGCCAGCAGCTCTTATGTAGGTGAGCAGTTCTTC. It encodes CASSSYVGEQFF.

The rearrangement uses TRBV5-1 and TRBJ1-1; 8 bases match TRBD1. The CDR3 covers 12 residues. The junction had 7 bases not matched to a gene; V was cut back by 4 bases and J by 11 bases. From germline, CDR1 is SGHRS and CDR2 YFSETQ. The CDR3 loop reads CASSVGQGEAFF. CDR3 bases: TGCGCCAGCAGCGTAGGACAGGGCGAGGCTTTCTTT.

The V and J genes are TRBV7-2 and TRBJ1-2; D is undetermined. Between the trimmed V and J ends, which lost 1 base and 4 bases, there was a span of 4 bases. Germline values: CDR1 SGHTA, CDR2 FQGNSA. The CDR3 contains 12 residues. The CDR3 sequence: CASSLGAYGYTF. The CDR3 DNA reads TGTGCCAGCAGCTTAGGGGCCTATGGCTACACCTTC.

In this sample, this clone turned up a few times. The chain has TRBV19 and TRBJ1-2, with D possibly matching TRBD1 (6 bases). The CDR3 spans 14 residues. Trimming shortened V by 6 bases and J by 3 bases, and 14 bases separated the two germline ends. CDR1 is LNHDA, CDR2 SQIVND, per germline (reference sequence). The DNA for the CDR3 is TGTGCCAGTAGACCCCCCCAGGGGTACTATGGCTACACCTTC. This gives the protein CASRPPQGYYGYTF.

The chain links TRBV27 to TRBJ1-2; TRBD1 might be the D (6 bases). The germline gives CDR1 MNHEY, CDR2 SMNVEV (reference sequence). The CDR3 runs to 13 residues. V was shortened by 4 bases and J by 1 base, with 7 bases between the two germline ends. CDR3 DNA: TGTGCCAGCAGTTACAGGGTTAACTATGGCTACACCTTC. Its protein is CASSYRVNYGYTF.

The chain recombines TRBV10-3 with TRBJ1-2; 10 nucleotides align to TRBD1. The CDR3 is made up of 15 amino acids. V lost 0 bases and J lost 4; bases outside the gene matches: 2. Germline values: CDR1 ENHRY, CDR2 SYGVKD. CDR3 amino acids: CAISESGTGVYGYTF. Written as DNA, the CDR3 is TGTGCCATCAGTGAGTCAGGGACAGGGGTCTATGGCTACACCTTC.

J is TRBJ2-3 and V is TRBV18; the match to TRBD1 covers 10 bases. With V trimmed by 6 bases and J by 1 base, 10 bases remained unmatched. This CDR3 is 17 amino acids long. CDR1 is KGHSH and CDR2 is LQKENI in the germline V gene. The CDR3 region is CASSADRGTLRTDTQYF. The CDR3 coding sequence is TGTGCCAGCTCTGCGGACAGGGGGACACTTCGCACAGATACGCAGTATTTT.

The V call is TRBV7-6, the J call TRBJ2-5; 8 nucleotides align to TRBD2. The germline gives CDR1 SGHVS, CDR2 FNYEAQ. V was clipped by 2 bases and J by 4 bases; unmatched bases: 9. The CDR3 is made up of 16 amino acids. CDR3 bases: TGTGCCAGCAGCTTAACTACTAGCGGAGAGGGAGAGACCCAGTACTTC. Translating it yields CASSLTTSGEGETQYF.

Comment on this clone: Relative to the germline gene, one junction end is altered; a read error may explain this. This chain joins TRBV10-1 and TRBJ1-1; tentative D call: TRBD1 (5 bases). Germline CDR1 reads WNHNN; CDR2 reads SYGVQD (reference sequence). CDR3 length: 9 amino acids. CDR3 in DNA: TGCGCCACGCAACCGGGGGGGGTCTTT. This gives the protein CATQPGGVF.

This sequence joins TRBV5-1 and TRBJ2-1; unclear D gene. The germline CDR1 and CDR2 sequences are SGHRS and YFSETQ. Trimming took off 5 bases at V and 0 bases at J, with 6 bases between the two ends. The CDR3 runs 13 residues. Here the CDR3 reads CASRQDSYNEQFF. The CDR3 nucleotides read TGCGCCAGCAGACAAGACTCCTACAATGAGCAGTTCTTC.

In DNA, the CDR3 is TGTGCCAGCAGTGACCCTCGTTGGGTCAACTATGGCTACACCTTC. Translated: CASSDPRWVNYGYTF. The J gene is TRBJ1-2, the V gene TRBV6-1; D remains ambiguous. Between the trimmed V and J ends, which lost 3 bases and 2 bases, there was a span of 13 bases. The CDR3 runs to 15 residues. Germline V gene sequence: CDR1 MNHNS, CDR2 SASEGT.

The chain uses TRBV5-4 and TRBJ1-2; D possibly corresponds to TRBD1 (6 bases). From germline, CDR1 is SGHNT and CDR2 YYREEE (reference sequence). Trimming shortened V by 0 bases and J by 3 bases, and 6 bases separated the two germline ends. This CDR3 contains 13 residues. DNA for the CDR3: TGTGCCAGCAGCTTGGGGGGGCACTATGGCTACACCTTC. It encodes CASSLGGHYGYTF.

The chain is built from TRBV6-6 and TRBJ2-1; 11 nucleotides align to TRBD2. The CDR3 loop spans 15 amino acids. The V and J ends lost 2 bases and 5 bases, in that order; junction bases with no gene match: 2. Germline CDR1 and CDR2: MNHNY and SVGAGI (reference sequence). The CDR3 bases are TGTGCCAGCAGTTACGGGACTAGCGGAAACAATGAGCAGTTCTTC. Translated, it gives CASSYGTSGNNEQFF.

The chain is built from TRBV30 and TRBJ2-1; the D gene is possibly TRBD2 (7 bases). The germline gives CDR1 GTSNPN, CDR2 SVGIG (reference sequence). The CDR3 covers 13 residues. Deletions cut 0 bases from V and 9 bases from J, with 12 bases between. CDR3 region: CAWSVQGGSEQFF. CDR3 DNA sequence: TGTGCCTGGAGTGTACAGGGAGGGAGTGAGCAGTTCTTC.

This clone was seen a handful of times. The genes are TRBV3-1 (or the pseudogene TRBV3-2) and TRBJ2-1; TRBD2 might be the D (6 bases). Trimming pared 1 base from V and 2 bases from J, leaving 12 bases between. Germline loops: CDR1 LGHDT, CDR2 YNNKEL (reference sequence). The CDR3 runs to 16 residues. The chain's CDR3 is CASSQGTILAYNEQFF. The CDR3 region has the DNA TGTGCCAGCAGCCAAGGGACTATCTTAGCCTACAATGAGCAGTTCTTC.

The V and J genes are TRBV19 and TRBJ2-1; 8 positions agree with TRBD2. V shed 9 bases and J 5 bases; nucleotides not matched to a gene: 12. CDR1 is LNHDA, CDR2 SQIVND, per germline (reference sequence). This CDR3 has 15 residues. The CDR3: CASSPGAGVHNEQFF. The CDR3 DNA reads as TGTGCCAGCAGCCCCGGAGCGGGAGTCCACAATGAGCAGTTCTTC.